This T cell receptor (beta chain) was captured by sequencing in a study of blood T cell repertoires in COVID-19. Per the original methods: Quantification of nucleated cells was approximated via reference gene primer amplification. Some clones are missing from TCRdb's copy, which holds only in-frame ones; the method was immunoSEQ multiplex PCR. V, J and clone size were drawn from that table, and D and trimming were deduced from the DNA. The sample records around 300,000 clones, roughly 90% being singletons. Trimming pared 2 bases from V and 3 bases from J, leaving 11 bases between. From germline, CDR1 is SGHKS and CDR2 YYEKEE (reference sequence). This CDR3 comprises 14 residues.

The chain employs TRBV5-5 and TRBJ2-5, with D unresolved. Material for sequencing was peripheral blood. The receptor was isolated from a middle-aged woman who had recovered from COVID-19. CDR3 amino acids: CASSFIAREETQYF. In DNA form, the CDR3 reads TGTGCCAGCAGCTTTATCGCACGGGAAGAGACCCAGTACTTC.